This T cell receptor (beta chain) derives from a study of tumor-infiltrating lymphocytes in primary liver carcinoma. Study in general: Maximum tumor diameters ranged from about 4.2 to 11 cm, stage T1-T3 N0M0. There were roughly 3.65 to 7.5 million productive TCRbeta reads per sample, a yield similar across tissue types. General study results and limits: Only about 7.5-25% of top clones were detected in all five tumor regions.

The researchers produced TCR beta cDNA from around 0.5 ug total RNA with a constant-region primer. ARM-PCR, slightly modified, supplied the TCR beta libraries through three nested multiplex PCR rounds. A C-beta reverse primer was combined with TRBV1-TRBV30 forward primers in the first two PCR rounds, and each round had about 10 cycles. Each CDR3 protein is one row after TCRdb ran MiXCR on the multiplex PCR reads. The table has fewer than 70,000 distinct CDR3 sequences, roughly 70% seen once; the top ten hold roughly three fifths. Note on this clonotype: Its specificity is not known.

Bulk tissue was left unsorted, and RNA and DNA were co-extracted from around 18-30 mg of it. The CDR3 is made up of 15 amino acids. V was shortened by 6 bases and J by 6 bases, with 21 bases between the two germline ends. The V gene's germline CDR1 is SQVTM and CDR2 ANQGSEA. This TCR was recovered from a man aged 35-49 years with primary liver carcinoma and hepatitis B virus infection. The sample consisted of liver tumor tissue from sampling region 2. Subset indicated: tumor region T2, inferior pole. The chain is built from TRBV29-1 and TRBJ2-1; the D gene is possibly TRBD2 (5 bases). CDR3 coding DNA: TGCAGCGTCGAGGGTCTGGTGGGAACTCCCAATGAGCAGTTCTTC. Translating it yields CSVEGLVGTPNEQFF.